The 26 T cell receptor beta chains presented below share a single source sample, sequenced in a study of radiotherapy plus CTLA-4 blockade in lung cancer. The table came from immunoSEQ multiplex PCR; TCRdb's copy has only in-frame clones and leaves some out. The top ten clones hold under 25% of a sample with 35,000 to 40,000 clones, 80% to 90% of them seen once. The sequencing here drew on peripheral blood, taken from a patient treated with radiotherapy plus ipilimumab. The receptors were sampled from a human donor with non-small cell lung cancer whose response to radiotherapy plus ipilimumab could not be evaluated.

The chain combines TRBV2 with TRBJ2-5; D perhaps matches TRBD2 (5 bases). The closer fit of TRBJ2-7 to the DNA end suggests the J call may be wrong. CDR1 is SNHLY, CDR2 FYNNEI, per germline. CDR3 length: 13 amino acids. In DNA, the CDR3 is TGTGCCAGCACGAGAGGGTACTCCTACGAGCAGTACTTC. Translation: CASTRGYSYEQYF.

This sequence joins TRBV7-2 and TRBJ2-3; 10 bases align to TRBD2. The CDR3 sequence is 15 residues long. J gave up 3 bases and V 3 bases, and 3 bases lay outside the gene matches. CDR1 is SGHTA and CDR2 is FQGNSA in the germline V gene. The CDR3 reads CASSLVLAGTDTQYF. CDR3 in DNA: TGTGCCAGCAGCTTGGTACTAGCGGGGACAGATACGCAGTATTTT. The variable domain in full, with the rest retrieved from reference TRBV7-2 and TRBJ2-3, is GAGVSQSPSNKVTEKGKDVELRCDPISGHTALYWYRQSLGQGLEFLIYFQGNSAPDKSGLPSDRFSAERTGGSVSTLTIQRTQQEDSAVYLCASSLVLAGTDTQYFGPGTRLTVL.

V gene TRBV5-1 combines with J gene TRBJ2-3, with a possible D match to TRBD2 (6 bases). Trimming pared 6 bases from V and 2 bases from J, leaving 16 bases between. Germline V gives CDR1 SGHRS, CDR2 YFSETQ. The CDR3 spans 15 residues. CDR3 sequence: CASMVAGRTTDTQYF. DNA for the CDR3: TGCGCCAGCATGGTGGCGGGGCGAACCACAGATACGCAGTATTTT.

The gene calls are TRBV28 and TRBJ1-5; the match to TRBD1 covers 7 bases. CDR3 length: 14 residues. Per germline, CDR1 MDHEN and CDR2 SYDVKM. The V and J ends lost 5 bases and 6 bases, in that order; junction bases with no gene match: 7. For the CDR3, the DNA is TGTGCCAGCAGTCCCGAGACAGGGATTCAGCCCCAGCATTTT. Protein product: CASSPETGIQPQHF. The full variable domain, rest sourced from reference TRBV28 and TRBJ1-5, is DVKVTQSSRYLVKRTGEKVFLECVQDMDHENMFWYRQDPGLGLRLIYFSYDVKMKEKGDIPEGYSVSREKKERFSLILESASTNQTSMYLCASSPETGIQPQHFGDGTRLSIL.

This clone was counted a single time. This chain joins TRBV5-4 and TRBJ2-1, with 10 bases lining up with TRBD1. This CDR3 is built from 15 residues. Trimming cost V 4 bases and J 7 bases; bases outside gene matches: 8. Per the germline V gene, CDR1 is SGHNT and CDR2 is YYREEE (reference sequence). DNA of the CDR3: TGTGCCAGCAGCCGAGGGGGGACAGGGGTGAATGAGCAGTTCTTC. It yields the protein CASSRGGTGVNEQFF.

This clone was seen a few times. The V call is TRBV6-5, the J call TRBJ1-6; D perhaps matches TRBD1 (5 bases). CDR3 length: 13 residues. Germline V gene lookup returns CDR1 MNHEY and CDR2 SVGAGI. V was cut by 4 bases and J by 7 bases, with 8 bases left in between. The CDR3 region has the DNA TGTGCCAGCAGTTGGGAGGGGAATTCACCCCTCCACTTT. Its protein product is CASSWEGNSPLHF.

This clone was detected a few times. This chain links TRBV4-2 with TRBJ2-7, with 10 bases that match TRBD2. The germline gives CDR1 LGHNA, CDR2 YNFKEQ. J was trimmed by 0 bases and V by 0 bases; bases with no gene match: 2. The CDR3 runs to 16 residues. The DNA for the CDR3 is TGTGCCAGCAGCCAAGAACTAGCGGGGCTCTCCTACGAGCAGTACTTC. It is translated as CASSQELAGLSYEQYF.

This clone has just one count. The chain employs TRBV2 and TRBJ2-1; 8 nucleotides match TRBD1. Germline-derived CDR1 and CDR2 are SNHLY and FYNNEI. This CDR3 region has 15 residues. With 6 bases clipped from V and 4 bases from J, the junction kept 8 bases outside the gene matches. The DNA for the CDR3 is TGTGCCAGCAGACTGGACAGGGCGGGGTACAATGAGCAGTTCTTC. Translated, it gives CASRLDRAGYNEQFF.

This clone was recorded a few times. CDR3 in amino acids: CASSQETGPSGNTIYF. CDR3 DNA sequence: TGCGCCAGCAGCCAAGAGACAGGGCCCTCTGGAAACACCATATATTTT. The chain links TRBV4-3 to TRBJ1-3, with 7 bases lining up with TRBD1. With 0 bases clipped from V and 0 bases from J, the junction kept 2 bases outside the gene matches. Germline lookup yields CDR1 LGHNA and CDR2 YSLEER. CDR3 length: 16 amino acids.

The chain links TRBV5-1 to TRBJ2-1, with 9 bases identical to TRBD2. Losses at the gene ends were 6 bases for V and 8 bases for J; bases not matched to a gene: 6. The CDR3 is made up of 13 amino acids. Germline CDR1 reads SGHRS; CDR2 reads YFSETQ. DNA of the CDR3: TGCGCCAGCAAGAATAGCGGGGGCTATGAGCAGTTCTTC. Translating it yields CASKNSGGYEQFF.

The V call is TRBV7-3, the J call TRBJ2-2; perhaps TRBD2 as D (5 bases). The CDR3 has 13 amino acids. CDR1 is SGHTA and CDR2 is FQGTGA in the germline V gene. Trimming left V 5 bases short and J 4 bases short, with 8 bases between. CDR3 coding DNA: TGTGCCAGCAGCAACCGGGGCACCGGGGAGCTGTTTTTT. It codes for CASSNRGTGELFF.

The rearrangement joins TRBV28 to TRBJ2-7, with TRBD1 identical over 9 bases. V lost 7 bases, J lost 1 base, and 8 bases stayed unmatched. The CDR3 sequence is 15 residues long. CDR1 and CDR2 from the germline V gene are MDHEN and SYDVKM. CDR3 in DNA: TGTGCCAGCAAAAGACCGGGACAGGGATCCTACGAGCAGTACTTC. It specifies CASKRPGQGSYEQYF.

The gene calls are TRBV10-1 and TRBJ1-1; weak D call: TRBD1 (6 bases). This CDR3 is 15 amino acids long. Trimming removed 0 bases at V and 5 bases at J, with 13 bases between. From germline, CDR1 is WNHNN and CDR2 SYGVQD (reference sequence). CDR3 DNA sequence: TGCGCCAGCAGTGAGTCGCAGGGGCGGTTGACTGAAGCTTTCTTT. As protein: CASSESQGRLTEAFF.

The rearrangement uses TRBV2 and TRBJ2-7, with D maybe TRBD2 (6 bases). CDR3 length: 13 amino acids. The germline V and J ends were trimmed by 8 bases and 0 bases, with 11 bases remaining between them. The germline V gene has CDR1 SNHLY and CDR2 FYNNEI. The CDR3 region is CASRDLSSYEQYF. The CDR3 bases are TGTGCCAGCCGGGACTTGAGCTCCTACGAGCAGTACTTC.

This chain links TRBV7-9 with TRBJ1-1, with TRBD1 identical over 7 bases. CDR1 is SEHNR and CDR2 is FQNEAQ in the germline V gene (reference sequence). With V trimmed by 5 bases and J by 4 bases, 10 bases remained unmatched. CDR3 length equals 15 residues. For the CDR3, the DNA is TGTGCCAGCAGCCCAAAGGGGGCGCGGGGCACTGAAGCTTTCTTT. This sequence encodes CASSPKGARGTEAFF.

The V call is TRBV4-2, the J call TRBJ2-7, with 10 bases fitting TRBD1. Germline CDR1 is LGHNA and CDR2 is YNFKEQ. V lost 5 bases, J lost 4 bases, and 8 bases stayed unmatched. The CDR3 is 15 residues long. Here the CDR3 reads CASSLRTGGAYEQYF. The CDR3 DNA follows: TGTGCCAGCAGCTTGCGGACAGGGGGTGCGTACGAGCAGTACTTC.

By proportion, this clone is medium-sized (0.01 to 0.1%). The J gene is TRBJ2-3, the V gene TRBV27; D not resolved. With 0 bases removed from V and 2 bases from J, the gap between germline ends came to 6 bases. CDR1 and CDR2 from the germline V gene are MNHEY and SMNVEV (reference sequence). The CDR3 is 14 residues long. In nucleotides, the CDR3 is TGTGCCAGCAGTTTATCTTTAGACACAGATACGCAGTATTTT. Translated: CASSLSLDTDTQYF.

The chain combines TRBV6-5 with TRBJ2-1, with D perhaps TRBD1 (6 bases). From germline, CDR1 is MNHEY and CDR2 SVGAGI. The CDR3 loop spans 13 amino acids. The V end lost 11 bases, the J end lost 7 bases, and 18 bases lay between the germline ends. The CDR3 DNA is TGTGCCTCAGGGGTAGGTCTGAGGAATGAGCAGTTCTTC. It translates to CASGVGLRNEQFF.

The V gene is TRBV4-1, the J gene TRBJ2-7; 7 bases fit TRBD1. The CDR3 has 13 residues. J gave up 3 bases and V 3 bases, and 2 bases lay outside the gene matches. Looked up from germline, CDR1 is MGHRA and CDR2 is YSYEKL. CDR3 loop: CASSHGDSYEQYF. The DNA for the CDR3 is TGCGCCAGCAGCCATGGGGACAGCTACGAGCAGTACTTC.

The chain is built from TRBV7-2 and TRBJ2-3, with D perhaps matching TRBD1 (7 bases). V gave up 4 bases and J gave up 7 bases, with 18 bases separating them. The CDR3 consists of 15 residues. Germline assignment: CDR1 SGHTA and CDR2 FQGNSA. The CDR3: CASSWGTARGNTQYF. The CDR3 region has the DNA TGTGCCAGCAGCTGGGGGACAGCCCGCGGGAATACGCAGTATTTT. Combining the CDR3 with reference TRBV7-2 and TRBJ2-3 gives the whole variable domain GAGVSQSPSNKVTEKGKDVELRCDPISGHTALYWYRQSLGQGLEFLIYFQGNSAPDKSGLPSDRFSAERTGGSVSTLTIQRTQQEDSAVYLCASSWGTARGNTQYFGPGTRLTVL.

The chain links TRBV4-3 to TRBJ2-5, with 10 positions matching TRBD2. The CDR3 contains 17 residues. J lost 1 base, V lost 3 bases, and 8 bases had no gene match. Germline CDR1 reads LGHNA; CDR2 reads YSLEER. The CDR3 loop is CASSQGRAGGFQETQYF. The DNA of the CDR3 is TGCGCCAGCAGCCAGGGGCGAGCGGGGGGGTTCCAAGAGACCCAGTACTTC.

The rearrangement joins TRBV2 to TRBJ2-7; unclear D gene. Trimming took off 4 bases at V and 5 bases at J, with 15 bases between the two ends. The CDR3 sequence is 14 residues long. Germline CDR1 and CDR2: SNHLY and FYNNEI. The CDR3 is CASSATRGGNEQYF. The CDR3 nucleotides are TGTGCCAGCAGTGCAACCCGAGGCGGAAACGAGCAGTACTTC.

This rearrangement joins TRBV6-6 to TRBJ2-2; tentative D call: TRBD1 (6 bases). V gave up 5 bases and J gave up 6 bases, with 7 bases separating them. This CDR3 comprises 12 residues. The V gene's germline CDR1 is MNHNY and CDR2 SVGAGI (reference sequence). The CDR3 is CASSPGAGELFF. DNA for the CDR3: TGTGCCAGCAGTCCAGGGGCCGGGGAGCTGTTTTTT.

This sequence joins TRBV5-1 and TRBJ2-4; D possibly corresponds to TRBD2 (6 bases). The germline V gene has CDR1 SGHRS and CDR2 YFSETQ. Trimming took 4 bases from V and 9 from J, leaving 14 bases between them. The CDR3 consists of 13 residues. The CDR3 DNA follows: TGCGCCAGCAGCACAGAACCCGGGGGCATTCAGTACTTC. Its translation is CASSTEPGGIQYF.

The chain joins TRBV10-1 to TRBJ2-3; no reliable D call. Germline-derived CDR1 and CDR2 are WNHNN and SYGVQD (reference sequence). Trimming pared 4 bases from V and 5 bases from J, leaving 19 bases between. There are 16 residues in the CDR3. CDR3 in amino acids: CASSGTGFYPKDTQYF. DNA for the CDR3: TGCGCCAGCAGTGGAACCGGGTTTTATCCCAAAGATACGCAGTATTTT.

This chain links TRBV7-2 with TRBJ1-5; D is uncertain. With 2 bases removed from V and 5 bases from J, the gap between germline ends came to 10 bases. This CDR3 has 14 residues. The germline gives CDR1 SGHTA, CDR2 FQGNSA. The DNA of the CDR3 is TGTGCCAGCAGCTTATGGACCGGGGATCAGCCCCAGCATTTT. Translated: CASSLWTGDQPQHF.